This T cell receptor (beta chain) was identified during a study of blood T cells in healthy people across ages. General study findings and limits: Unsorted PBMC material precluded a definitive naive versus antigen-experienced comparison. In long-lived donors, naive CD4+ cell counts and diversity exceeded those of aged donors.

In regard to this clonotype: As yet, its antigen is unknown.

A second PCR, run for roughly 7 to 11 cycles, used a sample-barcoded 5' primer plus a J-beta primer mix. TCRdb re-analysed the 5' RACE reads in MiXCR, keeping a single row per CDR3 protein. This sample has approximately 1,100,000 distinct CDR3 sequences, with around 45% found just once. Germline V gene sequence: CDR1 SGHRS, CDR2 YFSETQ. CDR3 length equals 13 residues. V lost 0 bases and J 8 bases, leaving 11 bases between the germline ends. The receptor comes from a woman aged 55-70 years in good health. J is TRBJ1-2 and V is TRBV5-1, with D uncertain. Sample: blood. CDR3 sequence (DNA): TGCGCCAGCAGCTTGGGATCCCCGGGCGGCTACACCTTC. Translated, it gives CASSLGSPGGYTF.